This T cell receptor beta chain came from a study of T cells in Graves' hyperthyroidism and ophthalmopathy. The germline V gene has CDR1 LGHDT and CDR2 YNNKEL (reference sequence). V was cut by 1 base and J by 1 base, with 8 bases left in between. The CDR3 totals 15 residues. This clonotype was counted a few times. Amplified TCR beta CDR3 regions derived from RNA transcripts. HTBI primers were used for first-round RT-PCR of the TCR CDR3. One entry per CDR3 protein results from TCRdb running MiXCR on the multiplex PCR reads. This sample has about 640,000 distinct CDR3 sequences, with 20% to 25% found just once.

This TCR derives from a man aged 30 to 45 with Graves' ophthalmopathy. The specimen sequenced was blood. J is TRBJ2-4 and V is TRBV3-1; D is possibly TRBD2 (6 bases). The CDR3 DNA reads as TGTGCCAGCAGCCAAGCAAGCGGGGCCAAAAACATTCAGTACTTC. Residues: CASSQASGAKNIQYF.